This T cell receptor beta chain was identified during a study of OX40 agonist ivuxolimab in advanced cancers. Findings of the study overall: Among the nonresponders, some also had low normalized T-cell clonal expansion.

The CDR3 spans 15 residues. CDR1 SSHAT and CDR2 FNYEAQ come from the germline V gene (reference sequence). The table lists this clone with a count of one. As yet, its antigen is unknown. Compared with germline, one end of the junction differs, possibly owing to a read error. Method: immunoSEQ multiplex PCR; TCRdb's copy keeps in-frame clones and lacks some. The top ten hold 2% to 3% of the sample, which has around 87,000 clones, around 94% seen once. The chain links TRBV7-7 to TRBJ2-1; D unresolved. The sequence was obtained from an adult with an advanced solid tumor such as melanoma, head and neck, liver or kidney cancer. The sample in question was CD4+ or CD8+ T cells sorted from blood, obtained in a trial of the OX40 agonist ivuxolimab. CDR3 loop: CASSFDSSSYNEQFF. CDR3 nucleotides: TGTGCTAGCAGCTTCGACTCGAGCTCCTACAATGAGCAGTTCTTC.